This is a list of T cell receptor beta chains from one sample in a study of identical twins. TCRdb analysed the 5' RACE reads with MiXCR anew, one entry per CDR3 protein. The sample yields 450,000 to 600,000 distinct CDR3 sequences, about 20% seen once. The same sample was also used in a study of yellow fever vaccine responses in identical twins.

Sequences were obtained from CD4+ T cells sorted from blood. The source of these receptors is a woman younger than 35 in good health. Both conserved end residues are part of each CDR3. The D gene is left open where the match is weak. Rows give clone size only sometimes, using once, few, many, or a class for an expanded clone.

V	size	J	D	CDR3	DNA
TRBV7-9	NA	TRBJ2-1	NA	CASSLNAGAGYNEQFF	TGTGCCAGCAGCTTAAATGCCGGTGCGGGGTACAATGAGCAGTTCTTC
TRBV29-1	many	TRBJ1-5	NA	CSVGSTGSNQPQHF	TGCAGCGTTGGCTCGACAGGTAGCAATCAGCCCCAGCATTTT
TRBV20-1	few	TRBJ2-1	TRBD2	CSAKRGGSGRDNEQFF	TGCAGTGCCAAAAGGGGGGGTAGCGGGAGAGACAATGAGCAGTTCTTC
TRBV12-3/TRBV12-4	NA	TRBJ2-7	NA	CASSFSEPSEQYF	TGTGCCAGCAGTTTTTCAGAGCCTAGCGAGCAGTACTTC
TRBV13	NA	TRBJ2-4	TRBD2	CASSQGLAGDIQYF	TGTGCCAGCAGCCAGGGACTAGCGGGAGACATTCAGTACTTC
TRBV10-3	NA	TRBJ2-3	NA	CAISDRGGYNTQYF	TGTGCCATCAGCGACAGGGGAGGGTATAATACGCAGTATTTT
TRBV5-8	NA	TRBJ2-7	TRBD1	CATNRDSDSVEQYF	TGTGCCACCAATAGGGACAGCGATTCGGTCGAGCAGTACTTC
TRBV12-3/TRBV12-4	NA	TRBJ2-1	NA	CASSFAENEQFF	TGTGCCAGCAGTTTCGCGGAAAATGAGCAGTTCTTC
TRBV4-1	NA	TRBJ2-1	TRBD1	CASSQEGRGSGQFF	TGCGCCAGCAGCCAAGAAGGCAGGGGGTCTGGGCAGTTCTTC
TRBV12-3/TRBV12-4	NA	TRBJ2-5	NA	CASSLNQQETQYF	TGTGCCAGCAGTTTAAACCAGCAAGAGACCCAGTACTTC
TRBV6-1	few	TRBJ1-6	NA	CASSEVWQYNSPLHF	TGTGCCAGCAGTGAAGTTTGGCAGTATAATTCACCCCTCCACTTT
TRBV4-1	NA	TRBJ2-3	NA	CASSQGAGSSDTQYF	TGCGCCAGCAGCCAAGGGGCAGGGTCTTCAGATACGCAGTATTTT
TRBV2	few	TRBJ2-1	NA	CASTEDWGEQFF	TGTGCCAGCACCGAGGACTGGGGTGAGCAGTTCTTC
TRBV5-5	few	TRBJ1-1	NA	CASSLTDQGAFF	TGTGCCAGCAGCTTGACGGATCAGGGAGCTTTCTTT
TRBV20-1	NA	TRBJ2-5	TRBD1	CSASLRQGYQETQYF	TGCAGTGCTAGCCTACGACAGGGGTACCAAGAGACCCAGTACTTC
TRBV20-1	few	TRBJ2-2	NA	CSALNGGTNTGELFF	TGCAGTGCCCTGAATGGGGGCACGAACACCGGGGAGCTGTTTTTT
TRBV12-3/TRBV12-4	NA	TRBJ1-3	TRBD1	CASSLGQGYRSGNTIYF	TGTGCCAGCAGTTTAGGACAGGGTTACCGCTCTGGAAACACCATATATTTT
TRBV15	few	TRBJ2-1	TRBD2	CATSRDKGLAGAYNEQFF	TGTGCCACCAGCAGAGATAAAGGACTAGCGGGAGCCTACAATGAGCAGTTCTTC
TRBV12-3/TRBV12-4	few	TRBJ2-3	NA	CASSLTGRGRADTQYF	TGTGCCAGCAGTTTAACGGGGAGGGGGCGCGCAGATACGCAGTATTTT
TRBV12-3/TRBV12-4	NA	TRBJ2-5	NA	CASSPTPGARGQETQYF	TGTGCCAGCAGTCCTACACCGGGGGCGCGGGGGCAAGAGACCCAGTACTTC
TRBV12-3/TRBV12-4	NA	TRBJ1-1	NA	CASSLVGDLTEAFF	TGTGCCAGCAGCCTAGTCGGGGATCTCACTGAAGCTTTCTTT
TRBV12-3/TRBV12-4	NA	TRBJ2-4	TRBD1	CASSTWDRGAKNIQYF	TGTGCCAGCAGTACATGGGACAGGGGAGCCAAAAACATTCAGTACTTC
TRBV20-1	few	TRBJ1-1	TRBD1	CSANNRGRRPF	TGCAGTGCCAATAACAGGGGACGGCGCCCCTTT
TRBV7-9	NA	TRBJ2-3	TRBD2	CASRRSGEGTDTQYF	TGTGCCAGCAGGCGTAGCGGGGAAGGCACAGATACGCAGTATTTT
TRBV7-3	NA	TRBJ2-7	NA	CASSPYAGPTYEQYF	TGTGCCAGCAGCCCTTATGCGGGACCGACCTACGAGCAGTACTTC
TRBV7-8	NA	TRBJ1-1	NA	CASSPRKGVLNTEAFF	TGTGCCAGCAGCCCAAGGAAGGGGGTCCTGAACACTGAAGCTTTCTTT
TRBV3-1	few	TRBJ1-6	TRBD1	CASSPRTGGNSPLHF	TGTGCCAGCAGCCCTAGGACAGGGGGCAATTCACCCCTCCACTTT
TRBV27	few	TRBJ2-7	NA	CASSSRGEASYEQYF	TGTGCCAGCAGTTCGAGGGGTGAGGCCTCCTACGAGCAGTACTTC
TRBV7-9	NA	TRBJ2-5	TRBD2	CASSLGAGGRETQYF	TGTGCCAGCAGCTTAGGAGCGGGGGGGCGAGAGACCCAGTACTTC
TRBV3-1	NA	TRBJ2-7	TRBD2	CASSQLAGEGNEQYF	TGTGCCAGCAGCCAACTAGCGGGAGAGGGGAACGAGCAGTACTTC
TRBV12-3/TRBV12-4	NA	TRBJ2-2	TRBD2	CASRPPGLAEGVTGELFF	TGTGCCAGCAGACCCCCGGGACTAGCGGAAGGGGTCACCGGGGAGCTGTTTTTT
TRBV7-9	NA	TRBJ1-2	NA	CASSLSVYTNYGYTF	TGTGCCAGCAGCTTAAGTGTTTATACTAACTATGGCTACACCTTC
TRBV7-8	few	TRBJ2-1	TRBD2	CASSLAAAGSGNEQFF	TGTGCCAGCAGCTTAGCAGCAGCGGGAAGTGGCAATGAGCAGTTCTTC
TRBV12-3/TRBV12-4	NA	TRBJ1-2	NA	CASRPEGPLLGYTF	TGTGCCAGCAGGCCCGAGGGGCCCCTCCTTGGCTACACCTTC
TRBV12-1	NA	TRBJ2-1	NA	CASSFRAGKQFF	TGTGCCAGCAGCTTTCGGGCGGGAAAGCAGTTCTTC
TRBV20-1	few	TRBJ2-5	TRBD2	CSARGGTSGETQYF	TGCAGTGCTAGAGGTGGGACTAGCGGGGAGACCCAGTACTTC
TRBV12-3/TRBV12-4	NA	TRBJ2-3	NA	CASSLSKVDTQYF	TGTGCCAGCAGCCTATCCAAGGTGGATACGCAGTATTTT
TRBV5-1	NA	TRBJ2-7	NA	CASSPGQTGEQYF	TGCGCCAGCAGCCCGGGACAAACGGGCGAGCAGTACTTC
TRBV11-2	NA	TRBJ2-1	NA	CASSLDGVQGGGVNNEQFF	TGTGCCAGCAGCTTAGATGGGGTCCAAGGAGGCGGTGTGAACAATGAGCAGTTCTTC
TRBV4-1	NA	TRBJ1-1	TRBD1	CASSQPPQGRTEAFF	TGCGCCAGCAGCCAACCCCCACAGGGGAGGACTGAAGCTTTCTTT
TRBV3-1	few	TRBJ2-7	NA	CASGSWDTTYEQYF	TGTGCCAGCGGGAGTTGGGACACAACCTACGAGCAGTACTTC
TRBV24-1	NA	TRBJ2-3	TRBD2	CATSDWTSGRKYTQYF	TGTGCCACCAGTGACTGGACTAGCGGGAGAAAATATACGCAGTATTTT
TRBV24-1	NA	TRBJ2-1	TRBD1	CATSDSGTGQFF	TGTGCCACCAGTGATTCCGGGACAGGTCAGTTCTTC
TRBV2	NA	TRBJ2-1	NA	CASSVSRFNEQFF	TGTGCCAGCAGTGTCTCGAGATTCAATGAGCAGTTCTTC
TRBV10-3	NA	TRBJ1-6	TRBD1	CAISDRDRNSPLHF	TGTGCCATCAGTGACCGGGACAGGAATTCACCCCTCCACTTT
TRBV28	few	TRBJ2-5	NA	CALGDPETQYF	TGTGCCCTAGGGGACCCAGAGACCCAGTACTTC
TRBV20-1	NA	TRBJ1-4	NA	CSASMGRLFF	TGCAGTGCTTCAATGGGACGACTGTTTTTT
TRBV9	few	TRBJ2-5	NA	CASSVGLDLGAQYF	TGTGCCAGCAGCGTAGGGCTAGACCTCGGGGCCCAGTACTTC
TRBV5-1	NA	TRBJ1-1	TRBD1	CASSLVVWTGSHLGGNTEAFF	TGCGCCAGCAGCTTGGTGGTCTGGACAGGGAGCCATCTGGGGGGAAACACTGAAGCTTTCTTT
TRBV7-9	few	TRBJ2-7	NA	CASPPQQESYEQYF	TGTGCCAGCCCCCCACAACAGGAGTCCTACGAGCAGTACTTC
TRBV5-1	NA	TRBJ2-1	TRBD2	CASSLELAGVSNEQFF	TGCGCCAGCAGCTTGGAATTAGCGGGAGTATCCAATGAGCAGTTCTTC
TRBV12-3/TRBV12-4	few	TRBJ2-3	TRBD2	CASSFISGRAPDTQYF	TGTGCCAGCAGTTTTATATCCGGGAGGGCCCCAGATACGCAGTATTTT
TRBV12-3/TRBV12-4	NA	TRBJ2-1	TRBD2	CASSLEIAGVGDEQFF	TGTGCCAGCAGTTTAGAGATAGCGGGAGTAGGTGATGAGCAGTTCTTC
TRBV12-3/TRBV12-4	many	TRBJ2-1	NA	CASSLYRGLGPNNEQFF	TGTGCCAGCAGTCTTTACAGGGGACTAGGCCCTAACAATGAGCAGTTCTTC
TRBV7-9	NA	TRBJ1-1	NA	CASGGAFF	TGTGCCAGTGGTGGGGCTTTCTTT
TRBV7-3	many	TRBJ1-1	TRBD1	CASSFDRGTEAFF	TGTGCCAGCAGCTTTGACAGGGGTACTGAAGCTTTCTTT
TRBV5-1	NA	TRBJ1-1	NA	CASTPNGNMNTEAFF	TGCGCCAGCACCCCGAACGGTAACATGAACACTGAAGCTTTCTTT
TRBV7-8	few	TRBJ2-3	NA	CASSLVAATDTQYF	TGTGCCAGCAGCTTAGTAGCGGCCACAGATACGCAGTATTTT
TRBV6-1	NA	TRBJ2-3	NA	CASTSEGSSTDTQYF	TGTGCCAGCACCTCCGAGGGTAGTAGCACAGATACGCAGTATTTT
TRBV2	NA	TRBJ1-2	NA	CASSARGGGNYGYTF	TGTGCCAGCAGTGCCCGGGGGGGGGGGAACTATGGCTACACCTTC